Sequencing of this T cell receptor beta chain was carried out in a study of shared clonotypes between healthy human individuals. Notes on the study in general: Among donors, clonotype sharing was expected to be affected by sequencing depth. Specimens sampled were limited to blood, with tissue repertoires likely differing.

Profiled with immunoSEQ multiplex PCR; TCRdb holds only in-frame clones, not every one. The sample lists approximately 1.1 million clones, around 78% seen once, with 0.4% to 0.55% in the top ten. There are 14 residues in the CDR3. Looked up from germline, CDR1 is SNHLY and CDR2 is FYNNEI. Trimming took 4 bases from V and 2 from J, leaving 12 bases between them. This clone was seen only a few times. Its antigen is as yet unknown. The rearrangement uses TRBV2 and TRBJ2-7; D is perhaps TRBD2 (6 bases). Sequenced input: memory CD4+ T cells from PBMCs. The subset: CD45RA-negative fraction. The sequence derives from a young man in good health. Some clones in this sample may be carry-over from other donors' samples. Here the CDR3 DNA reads TGTGCCAGCAGTGTAAGGGAGGCCACCTACGAGCAGTACTTC. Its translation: CASSVREATYEQYF.